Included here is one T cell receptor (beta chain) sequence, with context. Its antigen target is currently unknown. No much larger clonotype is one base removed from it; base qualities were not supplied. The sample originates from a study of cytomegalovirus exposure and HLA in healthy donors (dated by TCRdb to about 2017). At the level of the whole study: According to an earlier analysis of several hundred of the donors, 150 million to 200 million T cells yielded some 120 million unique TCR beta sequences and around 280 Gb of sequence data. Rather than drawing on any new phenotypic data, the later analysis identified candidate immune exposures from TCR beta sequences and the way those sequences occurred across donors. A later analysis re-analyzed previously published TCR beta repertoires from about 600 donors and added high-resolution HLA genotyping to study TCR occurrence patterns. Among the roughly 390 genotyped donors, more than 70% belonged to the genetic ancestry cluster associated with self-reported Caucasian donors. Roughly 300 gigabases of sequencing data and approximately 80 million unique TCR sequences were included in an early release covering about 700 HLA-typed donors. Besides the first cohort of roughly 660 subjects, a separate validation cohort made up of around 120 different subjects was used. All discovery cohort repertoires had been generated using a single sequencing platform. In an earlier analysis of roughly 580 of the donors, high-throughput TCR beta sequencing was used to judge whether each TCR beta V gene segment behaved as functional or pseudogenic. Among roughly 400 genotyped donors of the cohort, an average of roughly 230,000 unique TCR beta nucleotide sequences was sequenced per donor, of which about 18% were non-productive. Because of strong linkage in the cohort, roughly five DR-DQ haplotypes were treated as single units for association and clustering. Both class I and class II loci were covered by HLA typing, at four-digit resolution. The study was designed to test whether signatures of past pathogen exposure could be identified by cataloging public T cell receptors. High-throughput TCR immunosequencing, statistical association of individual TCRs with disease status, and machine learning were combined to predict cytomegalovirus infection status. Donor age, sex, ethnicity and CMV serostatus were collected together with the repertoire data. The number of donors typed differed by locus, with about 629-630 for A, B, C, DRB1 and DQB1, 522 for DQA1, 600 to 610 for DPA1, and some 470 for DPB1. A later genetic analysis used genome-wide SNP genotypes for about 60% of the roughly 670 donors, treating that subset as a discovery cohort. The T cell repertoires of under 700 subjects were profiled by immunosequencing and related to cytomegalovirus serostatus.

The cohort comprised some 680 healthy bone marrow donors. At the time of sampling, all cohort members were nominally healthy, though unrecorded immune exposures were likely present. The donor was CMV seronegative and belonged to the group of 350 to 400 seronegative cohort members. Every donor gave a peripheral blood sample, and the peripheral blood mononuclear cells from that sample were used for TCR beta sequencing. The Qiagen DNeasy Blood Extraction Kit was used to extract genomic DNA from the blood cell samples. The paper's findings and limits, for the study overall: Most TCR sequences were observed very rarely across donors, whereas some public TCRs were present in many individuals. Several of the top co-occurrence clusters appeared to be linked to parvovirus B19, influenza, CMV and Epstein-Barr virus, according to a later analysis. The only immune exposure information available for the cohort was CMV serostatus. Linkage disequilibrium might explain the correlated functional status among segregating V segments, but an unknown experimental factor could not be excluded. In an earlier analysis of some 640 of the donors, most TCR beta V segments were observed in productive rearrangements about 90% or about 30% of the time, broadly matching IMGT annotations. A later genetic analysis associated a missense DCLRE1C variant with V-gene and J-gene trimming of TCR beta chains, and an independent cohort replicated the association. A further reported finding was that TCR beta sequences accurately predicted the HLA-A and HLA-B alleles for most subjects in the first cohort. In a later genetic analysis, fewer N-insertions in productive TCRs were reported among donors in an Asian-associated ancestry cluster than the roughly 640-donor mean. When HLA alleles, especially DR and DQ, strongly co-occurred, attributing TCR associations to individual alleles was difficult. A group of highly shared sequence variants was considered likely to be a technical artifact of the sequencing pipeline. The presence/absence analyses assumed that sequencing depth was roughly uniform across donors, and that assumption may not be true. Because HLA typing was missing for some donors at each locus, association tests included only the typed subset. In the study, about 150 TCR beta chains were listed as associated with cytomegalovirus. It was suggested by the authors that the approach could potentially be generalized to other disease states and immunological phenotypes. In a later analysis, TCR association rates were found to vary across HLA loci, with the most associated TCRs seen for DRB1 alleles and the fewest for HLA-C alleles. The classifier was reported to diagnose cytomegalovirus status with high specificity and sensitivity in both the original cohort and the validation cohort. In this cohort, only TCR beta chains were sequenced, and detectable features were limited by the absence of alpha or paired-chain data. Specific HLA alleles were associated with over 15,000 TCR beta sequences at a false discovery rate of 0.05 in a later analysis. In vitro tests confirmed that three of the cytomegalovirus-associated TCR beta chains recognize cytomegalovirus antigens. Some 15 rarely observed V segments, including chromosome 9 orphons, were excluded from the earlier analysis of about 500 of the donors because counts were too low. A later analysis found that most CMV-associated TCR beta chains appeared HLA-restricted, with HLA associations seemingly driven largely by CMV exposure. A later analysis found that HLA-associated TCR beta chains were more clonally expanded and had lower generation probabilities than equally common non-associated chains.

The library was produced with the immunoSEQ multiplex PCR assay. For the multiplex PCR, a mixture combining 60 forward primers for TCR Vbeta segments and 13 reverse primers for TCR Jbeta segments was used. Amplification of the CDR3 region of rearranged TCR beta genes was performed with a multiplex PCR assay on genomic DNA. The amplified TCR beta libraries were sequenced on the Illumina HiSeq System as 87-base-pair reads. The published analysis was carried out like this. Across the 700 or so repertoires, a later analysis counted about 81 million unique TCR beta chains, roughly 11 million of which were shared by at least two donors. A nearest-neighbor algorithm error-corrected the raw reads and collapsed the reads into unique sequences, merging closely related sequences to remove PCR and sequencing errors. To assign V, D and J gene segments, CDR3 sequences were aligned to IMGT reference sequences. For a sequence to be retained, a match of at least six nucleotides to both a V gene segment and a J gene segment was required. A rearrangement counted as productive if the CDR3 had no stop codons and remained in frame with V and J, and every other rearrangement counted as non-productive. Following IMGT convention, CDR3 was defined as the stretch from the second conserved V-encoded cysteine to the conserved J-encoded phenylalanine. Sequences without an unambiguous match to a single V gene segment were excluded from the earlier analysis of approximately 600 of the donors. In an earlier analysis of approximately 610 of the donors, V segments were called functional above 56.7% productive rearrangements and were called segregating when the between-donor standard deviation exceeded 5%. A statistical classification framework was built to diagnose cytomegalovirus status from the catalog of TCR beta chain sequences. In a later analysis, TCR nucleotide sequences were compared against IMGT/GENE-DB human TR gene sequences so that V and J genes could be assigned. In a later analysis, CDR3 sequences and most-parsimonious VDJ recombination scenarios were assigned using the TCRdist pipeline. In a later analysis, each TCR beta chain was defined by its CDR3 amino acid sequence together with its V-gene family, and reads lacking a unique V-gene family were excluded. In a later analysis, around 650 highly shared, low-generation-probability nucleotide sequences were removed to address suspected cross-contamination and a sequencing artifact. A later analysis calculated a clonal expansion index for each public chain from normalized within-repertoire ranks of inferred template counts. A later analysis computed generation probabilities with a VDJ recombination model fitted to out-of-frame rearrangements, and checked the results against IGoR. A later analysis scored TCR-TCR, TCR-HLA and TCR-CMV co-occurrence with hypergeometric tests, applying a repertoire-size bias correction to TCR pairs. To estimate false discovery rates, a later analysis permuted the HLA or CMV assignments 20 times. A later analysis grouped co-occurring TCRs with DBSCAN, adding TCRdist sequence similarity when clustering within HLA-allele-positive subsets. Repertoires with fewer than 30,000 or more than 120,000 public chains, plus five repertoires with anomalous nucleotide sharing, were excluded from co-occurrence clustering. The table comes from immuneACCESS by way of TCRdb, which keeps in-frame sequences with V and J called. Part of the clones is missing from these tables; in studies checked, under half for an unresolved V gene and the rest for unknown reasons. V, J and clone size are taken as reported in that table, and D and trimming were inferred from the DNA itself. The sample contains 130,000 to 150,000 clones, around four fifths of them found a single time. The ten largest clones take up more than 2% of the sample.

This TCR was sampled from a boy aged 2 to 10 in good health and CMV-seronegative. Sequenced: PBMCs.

The nucleotide sequence reads as follows: TGTGCCAGCAGCTCCACAGGGCCGGGGCATGCTGGCTACACCTTC. The translation is CASSSTGPGHAGYTF. In this chain, TRBV7-9 is recombined with TRBJ1-2; TRBD1 is a weak D gene call, 6 bases matching. V is reduced by 4 bases and J by 7 bases, leaving a spacing of 19 bases between them. As encoded in the germline V gene (reference sequence), CDR1 is SEHNR while CDR2 is FQNEAQ. Taken from cysteine to phenylalanine, the CDR3 has 15 residues. Of the read, only the CDR3 DNA is kept; its 45 bases are in frame from base 1.